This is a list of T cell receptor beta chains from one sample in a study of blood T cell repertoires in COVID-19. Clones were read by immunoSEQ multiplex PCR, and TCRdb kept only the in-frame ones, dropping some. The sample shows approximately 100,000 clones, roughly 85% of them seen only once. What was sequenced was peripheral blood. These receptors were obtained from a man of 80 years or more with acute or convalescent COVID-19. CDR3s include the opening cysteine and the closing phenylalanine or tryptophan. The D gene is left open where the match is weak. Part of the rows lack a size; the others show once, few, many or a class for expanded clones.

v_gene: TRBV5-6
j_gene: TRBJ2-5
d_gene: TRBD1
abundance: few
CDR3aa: CASSSTGAGETQYF
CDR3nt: TGTGCCAGCAGCTCAACAGGGGCCGGGGAGACCCAGTACTTC

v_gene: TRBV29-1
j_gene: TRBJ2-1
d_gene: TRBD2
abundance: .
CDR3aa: CSYRGGLAENSYNEQFF
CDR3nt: TGCAGCTACCGAGGGGGACTAGCGGAGAACTCCTACAATGAGCAGTTCTTC

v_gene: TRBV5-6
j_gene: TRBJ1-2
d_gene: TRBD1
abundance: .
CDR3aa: CASSFQGAGGYTF
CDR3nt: TGTGCCAGCAGCTTTCAGGGGGCAGGTGGCTACACCTTC

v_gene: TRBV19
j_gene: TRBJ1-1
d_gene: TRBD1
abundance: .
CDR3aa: CASSFGQGQGDTEAFF
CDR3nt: TGTGCCAGTAGTTTTGGACAGGGGCAAGGGGACACTGAAGCTTTCTTT

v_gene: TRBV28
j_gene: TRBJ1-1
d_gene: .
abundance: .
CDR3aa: CASSLGGNPEAFF
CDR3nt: TGTGCCAGCAGTTTAGGGGGGAACCCTGAAGCTTTCTTT

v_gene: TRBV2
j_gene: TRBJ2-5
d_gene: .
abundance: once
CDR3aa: CASPHAEETQYF
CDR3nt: TGTGCCAGCCCGCATGCGGAAGAGACCCAGTACTTC

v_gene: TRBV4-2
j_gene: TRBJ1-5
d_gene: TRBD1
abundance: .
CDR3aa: CASSQDFNSGTGEVRNQPQHF
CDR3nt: TGTGCCAGCAGCCAAGATTTTAATTCCGGGACAGGGGAAGTAAGAAATCAGCCCCAGCATTTT

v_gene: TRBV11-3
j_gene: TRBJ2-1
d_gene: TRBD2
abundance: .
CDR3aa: CASSPRTSGYNEQFF
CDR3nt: TGTGCCAGCAGCCCCCGGACTAGCGGGTACAATGAGCAGTTCTTC

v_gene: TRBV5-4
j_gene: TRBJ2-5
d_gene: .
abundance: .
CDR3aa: CASSLKISEAETQYF
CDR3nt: TGTGCCAGCAGCTTGAAGATCAGCGAGGCAGAGACCCAGTACTTC

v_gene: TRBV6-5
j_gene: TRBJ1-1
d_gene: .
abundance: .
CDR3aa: CATTGYTEAFF
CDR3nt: TGTGCCACCACAGGTTACACTGAAGCTTTCTTT

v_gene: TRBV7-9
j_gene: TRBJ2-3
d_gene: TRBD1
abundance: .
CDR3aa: CASSLGTGGIDTQYF
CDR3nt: TGTGCCAGCAGCTTAGGAACAGGGGGCATAGATACGCAGTATTTT

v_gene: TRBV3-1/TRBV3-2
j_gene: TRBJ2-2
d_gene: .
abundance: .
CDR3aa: CASSQVTGHTGELFF
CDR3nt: TGTGCCAGCAGCCAAGTCACGGGTCACACCGGGGAGCTGTTTTTT

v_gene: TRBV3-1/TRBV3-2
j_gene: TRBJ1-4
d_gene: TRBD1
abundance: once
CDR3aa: CASSRQGSTNEKLFF
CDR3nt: TGTGCCAGCAGCCGACAGGGGTCAACTAATGAAAAACTGTTTTTT

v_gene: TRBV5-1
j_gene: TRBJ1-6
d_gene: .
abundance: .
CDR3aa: CASSLGPGGNSPLHF
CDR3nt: TGCGCCAGCAGCTTGGGGCCGGGGGGGAATTCACCCCTCCACTTT

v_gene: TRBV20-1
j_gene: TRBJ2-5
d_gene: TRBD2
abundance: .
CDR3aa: CSSGGETQYF
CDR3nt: TGCAGTTCGGGGGGGGAGACCCAGTACTTC

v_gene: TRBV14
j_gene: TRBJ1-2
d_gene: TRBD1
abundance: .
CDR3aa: CASSRTGGGYGYTF
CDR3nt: TGTGCCAGCAGCCGGACAGGGGGCGGGTATGGCTACACCTTC

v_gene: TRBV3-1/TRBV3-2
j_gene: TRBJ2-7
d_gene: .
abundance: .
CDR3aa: CASSQEVAEQYF
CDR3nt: TGTGCCAGCAGCCAAGAAGTGGCCGAGCAGTACTTC

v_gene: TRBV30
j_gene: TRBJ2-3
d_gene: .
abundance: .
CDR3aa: CACGQLTDTQYF
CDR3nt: TGTGCCTGCGGACAGCTCACAGATACGCAGTATTTT

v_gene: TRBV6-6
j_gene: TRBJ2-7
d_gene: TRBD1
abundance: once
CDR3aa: CASSTTGGDSYEQYF
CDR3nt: TGTGCCAGCAGCACGACAGGGGGGGACTCCTACGAGCAGTACTTC

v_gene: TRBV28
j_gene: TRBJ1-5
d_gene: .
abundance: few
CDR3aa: CASSAGGVQPQHF
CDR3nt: TGTGCCAGCAGCGCCGGGGGGGTTCAGCCCCAGCATTTT

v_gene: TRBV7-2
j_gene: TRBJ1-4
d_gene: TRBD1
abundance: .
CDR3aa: CASSLLDRVGEKLFF
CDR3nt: TGTGCCAGCAGCTTACTGGACAGGGTGGGTGAAAAACTGTTTTTT

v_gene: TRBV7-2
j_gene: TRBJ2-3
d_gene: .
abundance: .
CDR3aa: CASSPTDTQYF
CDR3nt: TGTGCCAGCAGCCCAACAGATACGCAGTATTTT

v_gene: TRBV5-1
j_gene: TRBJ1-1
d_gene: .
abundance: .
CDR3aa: CASSLARGSEAFF
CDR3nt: TGCGCCAGCAGCTTGGCCAGGGGTTCTGAAGCTTTCTTT

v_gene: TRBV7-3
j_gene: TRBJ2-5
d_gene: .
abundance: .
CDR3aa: CASSPSVQETQYF
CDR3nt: TGTGCCAGCAGCCCATCGGTACAAGAGACCCAGTACTTC

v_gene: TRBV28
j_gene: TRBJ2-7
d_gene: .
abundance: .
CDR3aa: CASSPTGHSYEQYF
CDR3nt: TGTGCCAGCAGCCCTACAGGGCACTCCTACGAGCAGTACTTC

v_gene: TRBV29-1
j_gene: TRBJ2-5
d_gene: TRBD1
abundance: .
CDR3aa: CSVEDPGQGETQYF
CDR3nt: TGCAGCGTTGAAGACCCGGGACAGGGGGAGACCCAGTACTTC

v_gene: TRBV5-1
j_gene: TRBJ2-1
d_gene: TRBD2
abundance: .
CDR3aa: CTSSEGLAYNEQFF
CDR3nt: TGCACCAGCAGCGAGGGACTAGCCTACAATGAGCAGTTCTTC

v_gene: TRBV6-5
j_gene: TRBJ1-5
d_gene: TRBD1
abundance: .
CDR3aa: CASSQGVNQPQHF
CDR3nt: TGTGCCAGCAGTCAGGGGGTGAATCAGCCCCAGCATTTT

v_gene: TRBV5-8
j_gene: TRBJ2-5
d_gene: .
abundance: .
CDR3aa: CASSLGSRETQYF
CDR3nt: TGTGCCAGCAGCTTGGGGTCTAGAGAGACCCAGTACTTC

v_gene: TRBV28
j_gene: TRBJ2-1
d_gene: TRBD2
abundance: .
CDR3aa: CASSELAGDYNEQFF
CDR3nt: TGTGCCAGCAGTGAACTAGCGGGTGATTACAATGAGCAGTTCTTC

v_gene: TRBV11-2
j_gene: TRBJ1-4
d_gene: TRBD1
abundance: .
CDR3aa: CASSPTGVPEKLFF
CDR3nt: TGTGCCAGCAGCCCGACAGGGGTTCCCGAAAAACTGTTTTTT

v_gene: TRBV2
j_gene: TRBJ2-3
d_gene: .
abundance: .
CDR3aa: CASRYTSADTQYF
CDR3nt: TGTGCCAGCAGGTATACAAGCGCAGATACGCAGTATTTT

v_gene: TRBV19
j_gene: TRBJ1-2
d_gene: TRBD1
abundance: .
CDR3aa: CASTPKSGTANTF
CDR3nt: TGTGCCAGTACCCCTAAATCCGGGACAGCTAACACCTTC

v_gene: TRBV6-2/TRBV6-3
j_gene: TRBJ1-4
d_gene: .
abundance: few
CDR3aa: CASSQTRQATNEKLFF
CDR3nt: TGTGCCAGCAGTCAGACCCGACAGGCAACTAATGAAAAACTGTTTTTT

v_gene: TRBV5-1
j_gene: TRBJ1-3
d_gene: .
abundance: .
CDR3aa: CASSLSQGGSGNTIYF
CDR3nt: TGCGCCAGCAGCTTGTCTCAGGGAGGGTCTGGAAACACCATATATTTT

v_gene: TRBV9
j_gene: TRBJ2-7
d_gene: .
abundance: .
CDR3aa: CASSGGRSYEQYF
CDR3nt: TGTGCCAGCAGCGGAGGCAGATCCTACGAGCAGTACTTC